This T cell receptor beta chain was recorded in a study of regulatory T cells in long-lasting Graves disease. Relying on iRepertoire HTBI primers and Arm-PCR of CDR3 regions, the team built TCR beta libraries. TCRdb passed the multiplex PCR reads through MiXCR, listing each CDR3 protein once. Seen here are approximately 270,000 distinct CDR3 sequences, approximately 20% observed once, and the top ten hold 14%. General study points: Small sample size may have lowered accuracy. Among samples with persistent disease, TRBV28, TRBJ1-2 and TRBJ2-5 were favored. The analysis examined peripheral blood only and excluded thyroid tissue.

CDR1 is MNHEY, CDR2 SVGEGT, per germline. The CDR3 is 17 residues long. Trimming cost V 4 bases and J 5 bases; bases outside gene matches: 14. Time point here: newly diagnosed GD, antithyroid drugs for less than 3 months. The TCR library was prepared using RNA isolated from PBMCs. This clonotype was recorded a few times. Its specificity is not known. One base away lies a much larger clone, so this may be a sequencing read error. These data also featured in a second study, about T cells in Graves' hyperthyroidism and ophthalmopathy. In that study: The diagnostic basis comprised clinical symptoms, serum thyroxine and TRAb, thyroid ultrasound and orbital computed tomography.

The receptor's source is a woman younger than 45 with Graves disease. The rearrangement links TRBV6-2 or TRBV6-3 to TRBJ2-1; 7 bases agree with TRBD2. Sequencing was performed on peripheral blood mononuclear cells (PBMCs), taken at new diagnosis, from a patient treated with antithyroid drugs. Here the CDR3 reads CASSSFSYQGGDNEQFF. The CDR3 bases are TGTGCCAGCAGTTCCTTCTCGTACCAGGGAGGGGACAATGAGCAGTTCTTC.